Described below is a single T cell receptor (beta chain) sequence and its context. Which antigen it targets is not known. Base qualities are not provided; no much larger clone lies one nucleotide away. To prepare the library, the immunoSEQ multiplex PCR assay was applied. The multiplex PCR relied on a mix of 60 forward primers for TCR Vbeta segments and 13 reverse primers for TCR Jbeta segments. The CDR3 region of rearranged TCR beta genes was amplified from genomic DNA with a multiplex PCR assay. On the Illumina HiSeq System, the amplified TCR beta libraries were sequenced as 87-base-pair reads. The source study handled its data this way. Across the roughly 670 repertoires, a later analysis counted approximately 83 million unique TCR beta chains, some 11 million of which were shared by at least two donors. Raw reads were error-corrected and collapsed into unique sequences by a nearest-neighbor algorithm in which closely related sequences were merged to remove PCR and sequencing errors. V, D and J gene segments were assigned by aligning CDR3 sequences to IMGT reference sequences. Each retained sequence needed at least a six-nucleotide match to both a V gene segment and a J gene segment. Rearrangements were called productive when the CDR3 lacked stop codons and stayed in frame with V and J; all others were non-productive. CDR3 was defined by IMGT convention, running from the second conserved V-encoded cysteine to the conserved J-encoded phenylalanine. In an earlier analysis of 550 to 650 of the donors, sequences lacking an unambiguous match to a single V gene segment were excluded. An earlier analysis of 500 to 600 of the donors classified V segments as functional when productive rearrangements were above 56.7% and as segregating when the standard deviation between donors was above 5%. A statistical classification framework was developed to diagnose cytomegalovirus status using the catalog of TCR beta chain sequences. A later analysis assigned V and J genes by comparing TCR nucleotide sequences with IMGT/GENE-DB human TR gene sequences. Using the TCRdist pipeline, a later analysis assigned CDR3 sequences along with most-parsimonious VDJ recombination scenarios. In a later analysis, each TCR beta chain was defined by its CDR3 amino acid sequence together with its V-gene family, and reads without a unique V-gene family were excluded. As a way to deal with suspected cross-contamination and a sequencing artifact, a later analysis dropped more than 500 nucleotide sequences that were highly shared and had low generation probability. A later analysis calculated a clonal expansion index for each public chain from normalized within-repertoire ranks of inferred template counts. In a later analysis, generation probabilities were computed using a VDJ recombination model fitted to out-of-frame rearrangements, and the results were checked against IGoR. In a later analysis, hypergeometric tests were used to score TCR-TCR, TCR-HLA and TCR-CMV co-occurrence, with a repertoire-size bias correction applied to TCR pairs. False discovery rates were estimated in a later analysis by permuting HLA or CMV assignments 20 times. A later analysis grouped co-occurring TCRs with DBSCAN, adding TCRdist sequence similarity when clustering within HLA-allele-positive subsets. Repertoires with fewer than 30,000 or more than 120,000 public chains, plus five repertoires with anomalous nucleotide sharing, were excluded from co-occurrence clustering. TCRdb took this table from immuneACCESS and kept in-frame rearrangements with V and J called. Such tables lack part of the clones; where checked against another copy, unresolved V genes explain under half of the gap, and the rest is unexplained. That table is the source of V, J and clone size, and D and trimming were worked out from the DNA. This sample gives 160,000 or so clones in total; around nine tenths of them show up just once. The ten biggest clones cover approximately 0.85% of the sample.

The record originates from a study of cytomegalovirus exposure and HLA in healthy donors (dated 2017 in TCRdb). Regarding the research as a whole: An earlier analysis of approximately 550 of the donors reported approximately 270 Gb of sequence data and 100 million to 140 million unique TCR beta sequences from some 180 million T cells. Roughly 300 gigabases of sequencing data and approximately 91 million unique TCR sequences made up an early release that covered approximately 700 HLA-typed donors. Of the roughly 400 genotyped donors, approximately 82% fell in the genetic ancestry cluster associated with self-reported Caucasian donors. The aim of the study was to test whether cataloging public T cell receptors could identify signatures of past pathogen exposure. The study used immunosequencing to profile the T cell repertoires of some 600 subjects and linked those repertoires to cytomegalovirus serostatus. In addition to the first cohort of 500 to 850 subjects, a separate validation cohort of some 120 different subjects was used. High-throughput TCR immunosequencing, statistical association of individual TCRs with disease status, and machine learning were combined to predict cytomegalovirus infection status. In a later analysis, previously published TCR beta repertoires from 550 to 750 donors were re-analyzed and high-resolution HLA genotyping was added so that TCR occurrence patterns could be studied. In the later analysis, no new phenotypic data were used to find candidate immune exposures; instead, reliance was placed on TCR beta sequences and their occurrence across donors. An earlier analysis of approximately 500 of the donors applied high-throughput TCR beta sequencing to assess whether each TCR beta V gene segment acted as functional or pseudogenic. Donor age, sex, ethnicity and CMV serostatus were compiled alongside the repertoire data. In a later genetic analysis, genome-wide SNP genotypes for 398 of the 666 donors were used, and that subset was treated as a discovery cohort. Every discovery cohort repertoire had been produced on one sequencing platform. HLA typing covered class I and class II loci at four-digit resolution. The number of typed donors differed by locus: about 620-640 for A, B, C, DRB1 and DQB1; 522 for DQA1; fewer than 610 for DPA1; and some 470 for DPB1. Several DR-DQ haplotypes were handled as single units for association and clustering, since linkage in the cohort was strong. Among about 390 genotyped donors of the cohort, an average of around 240,000 unique TCR beta nucleotide sequences were sequenced per donor, 15% to 20% of them non-productive.

Findings and caveats that apply to the study as a whole: Because some donors lacked HLA typing at each locus, the association tests relied only on the typed subset. In an earlier analysis of about 540 of the donors, most TCR beta V segments were observed in productive rearrangements about 87% or about 30% of the time, broadly matching IMGT annotations. The authors suggested that the approach could potentially be extended to other disease states and immunological phenotypes. At a false discovery rate of 0.05, a later analysis linked some 17,000 TCR beta sequences to specific HLA alleles. A further reported finding was that TCR beta sequences accurately predicted the HLA-A and HLA-B alleles for most subjects in the first cohort. Sequencing depth was assumed to be roughly uniform across donors in the presence/absence analyses, though that assumption may not hold. A total of roughly 160 TCR beta chains were listed by the study as associated with cytomegalovirus. The cohort was sequenced for TCR beta chains only, and without alpha or paired-chain data the features that could be detected were limited. A cluster of highly shared sequence variants was judged likely to represent a technical artifact of the sequencing pipeline. A later analysis found that most CMV-associated TCR beta chains appeared HLA-restricted, with HLA associations seemingly driven largely by CMV exposure. Correlated functional status among segregating V segments might reflect linkage disequilibrium, but an unknown experimental factor could not be ruled out. Compared with the 666-donor mean, donors in an Asian-associated ancestry cluster had fewer N-insertions in productive TCRs, according to a later genetic analysis. A later genetic analysis associated a missense DCLRE1C variant with V-gene and J-gene trimming of TCR beta chains, and an independent cohort replicated the association. Across donors, most TCR sequences were observed very rarely, whereas some public TCRs were present in many individuals. When HLA alleles, especially DR and DQ, strongly co-occurred, TCR associations were difficult to assign to individual alleles. Because counts were too low, fewer than 20 rarely observed V segments, including chromosome 9 orphons, were excluded from the earlier analysis of around 590 of the donors. According to a later analysis, TCR association rates differed among HLA loci, with DRB1 alleles showing the most associated TCRs and HLA-C alleles showing the fewest. In both the original and validation cohorts, the classifier was reported to diagnose cytomegalovirus status with high specificity and sensitivity. In a later analysis, HLA-associated TCR beta chains were found to be more clonally expanded and to have lower generation probabilities than equally common non-associated chains. In vitro tests confirmed that three of the cytomegalovirus-associated TCR beta chains recognize cytomegalovirus antigens. Some IMGT-functional V segments, including TRBV6-2 and TRBV6-3, could not be distinguished by the 87-base-pair reads and were therefore excluded. In a later analysis, several top co-occurrence clusters were reported to appear linked to parvovirus B19, influenza, CMV and Epstein-Barr virus. For the cohort, immune exposure information was limited to CMV serostatus.

In total, around 600 healthy bone marrow donors made up the cohort. All cohort members were sampled while nominally healthy, although unrecorded immune exposures were likely present. The donor was CMV seronegative and belonged to the group of approximately 320 seronegative cohort members. Every donor gave a peripheral blood sample, and the peripheral blood mononuclear cells from that sample were used for TCR beta sequencing. Genomic DNA was extracted from the blood cell samples with the Qiagen DNeasy Blood Extraction Kit. The junction shows trimming of 1 base on V and 7 bases on J, plus 13 bases between the germline ends. Per the germline V gene, SGHTA is the CDR1 and FQGNSA is the CDR2. Inclusive of the bounding cysteine and phenylalanine, the CDR3 is 14 residues long. Only CDR3 DNA remains: 42 bases, in frame from the first base.

The chain links TRBV7-2 with TRBJ1-2, with the identity of the D gene unclear. The receptor was derived from a woman aged 25 to 39 in good health and CMV-seronegative. Sequencing used PBMCs. The CDR3 region reads CASSLEVEPGGYTF. The DNA sequence is as follows: TGTGCCAGCAGCTTAGAAGTGGAACCAGGTGGCTACACCTTC.